The 32 T cell receptor beta chains reported below all come from one sample, sequenced in a study of beta chain features in type 1 diabetes. Findings and limits, study-wide: Moderately but significantly shorter TCRB CDR3s were found in Type 1 diabetes patients in all four CD4+ subsets.

Which antigens these TCRs recognize remains unknown. TCRB transcripts that were expressed got sequenced, as all of the isolated RNA had been reverse transcribed. This table comes from immunoSEQ multiplex PCR, and its TCRdb copy is limited to in-frame clones, with some not included. The sample includes around 710,000 clones, about an eighth seen only once; the top ten take around 0.12%. Specimen: naive CD4+ T cells from blood. Receptors were obtained from a man aged 25 to 45 with type 1 diabetes.

The chain joins TRBV5-6 to TRBJ2-2, with 7 bases matching TRBD1. The V gene's germline CDR1 is SGHDT and CDR2 YYEEEE. The V gene end was trimmed by 4 bases and the J gene end by 0 bases; junction bases not matched to a gene: 3. The CDR3 is 15 residues long. The CDR3 DNA reads TGTGCCAGCAGCCAGGGGGATTCGAACACCGGGGAGCTGTTTTTT. It specifies CASSQGDSNTGELFF.

This clone was observed a few times. This chain links TRBV6-5 with TRBJ2-5; D unresolved. Trimming cost V 6 bases and J 0 bases, with 8 bases left between them. Germline CDR1 reads MNHEY; CDR2 reads SVGAGI. The length of the CDR3 is 13 residues. CDR3 protein: CASRRTYQETQYF. CDR3 DNA sequence: TGTGCCAGCAGAAGGACGTACCAAGAGACCCAGTACTTC.

The DNA of the CDR3 is TGTGCCCCAGGGCAGGGGGCGCGGACCGGGGAGCTGTTTTTT. Its protein is CAPGQGARTGELFF. The V gene is TRBV7-9, the J gene TRBJ2-2; 8 nucleotides line up with TRBD1. In germline, CDR1 is SEHNR, CDR2 FQNEAQ (reference sequence). This CDR3 comprises 14 residues. J was trimmed by 5 bases and V by 11 bases; bases with no gene match: 10.

This clone was observed a few times. V usage is TRBV7-9 and J usage is TRBJ2-7; perhaps TRBD1 as D (5 bases). V was clipped by 2 bases and J by 2 bases, with 13 bases between them. The germline V gene encodes CDR1 SEHNR and CDR2 FQNEAQ (reference sequence). The CDR3 contains 15 residues. The CDR3 reads CASSLSRQIAYEQYF. The CDR3 nucleotides are TGTGCCAGCAGCTTAAGCAGACAGATAGCCTACGAGCAGTACTTC.

The table lists this clone with a few counts. The CDR3 loop reads CSVRAGTGDEKLFF. CDR3 nucleotide sequence: TGCAGCGTCCGAGCCGGGACAGGAGACGAAAAACTGTTTTTT. The chain couples TRBV29-1 to TRBJ1-4; 8 positions agree with TRBD1. This CDR3 comprises 14 residues. Looked up from germline, CDR1 is SQVTM and CDR2 is ANQGSEA. V was clipped by 6 bases and J by 8 bases; unmatched bases: 11.

This clone was seen more than once but under ten times. The chain couples TRBV30 to TRBJ2-3; D gene uncertain. Germline V CDR1 and CDR2: GTSNPN, SVGIG (reference sequence). The CDR3 totals 12 residues. Trimming stripped 2 bases from V and 3 bases from J, with 6 bases between. DNA of the CDR3: TGTGCCTGGAGTCTCCCGACAGATACGCAGTATTTT. As protein: CAWSLPTDTQYF.

This clone was recorded a few times. The V gene is TRBV7-9, the J gene TRBJ2-2; 8 bases agree with TRBD1. CDR3 size: 15 residues. Germline CDR1 and CDR2: SEHNR and FQNEAQ (reference sequence). The V and J ends lost 7 bases and 0 bases, in that order; junction bases with no gene match: 4. CDR3 coding DNA: TGTGCCAGCAACCAGGGACAGGCGAACACCGGGGAGCTGTTTTTT. Its translation is CASNQGQANTGELFF.

This clone was counted between two and nine times. The chain combines TRBV18 with TRBJ1-2, with a possible D match to TRBD1 (6 bases). V dropped 0 bases and J dropped 4 bases, with 12 bases sitting between them. Germline CDR1 KGHSH, CDR2 LQKENI. CDR3 length: 15 amino acids. The CDR3 is CASSPPTGIVYGYTF. The DNA for the CDR3 is TGTGCCAGCTCACCACCTACAGGGATAGTCTATGGCTACACCTTC.

In its sample, this clone was seen a few times. The chain uses TRBV30 and TRBJ2-7; D gene unclear. Deletions cut 2 bases from V and 0 bases from J, with 8 bases between. Germline V CDR1 and CDR2: GTSNPN, SVGIG (reference sequence). CDR3 length: 13 amino acids. The CDR3 is CAWSRGGSYEQYF. DNA for the CDR3: TGTGCCTGGAGTCGTGGTGGCTCCTACGAGCAGTACTTC. Full variable domain (remainder filled in from reference TRBV30 and TRBJ2-7): SQTIHQWPATLVQPVGSPLSLECTVEGTSNPNLYWYRQAAGRGLQLLFYSVGIGQISSEVPQNLSASRPQDRQFILSSKKLLLSDSGFYLCAWSRGGSYEQYFGPGTRLTVT.

The chain carries TRBV5-1 and TRBJ1-3, with unresolved D. The germline V gene has CDR1 SGHRS and CDR2 YFSETQ. Trimming took off 0 bases at V and 0 bases at J, with 10 bases between the two ends. The CDR3 has 16 amino acids. The CDR3: CASSLAPIPSGNTIYF. The CDR3 nucleotides read TGCGCCAGCAGCTTGGCCCCGATACCCTCTGGAAACACCATATATTTT.

About this clone: Additional DNA sequences in this sample encode the identical CDR3. The V call is TRBV7-2, the J call TRBJ2-7, with D unresolved. There are 12 residues in the CDR3. The V gene's germline CDR1 is SGHTA and CDR2 FQGNSA. The V end lost 5 bases, the J end lost 0 bases, and 5 bases lay between the germline ends. The CDR3 spells CASSLSSYEQYF. The CDR3 nucleotides are TGTGCCAGCAGCCTCAGCTCCTACGAGCAGTACTTC. The full variable domain, with the rest looked up from reference TRBV7-2 and TRBJ2-7, is GAGVSQSPSNKVTEKGKDVELRCDPISGHTALYWYRQSLGQGLEFLIYFQGNSAPDKSGLPSDRFSAERTGGSVSTLTIQRTQQEDSAVYLCASSLSSYEQYFGPGTRLTVT.

The rearrangement uses TRBV4-2 and TRBJ2-1; D tentatively fits TRBD1 or TRBD2 (5 bases each). Trimming took 7 bases from V and 6 from J, leaving 16 bases between them. This CDR3 has 14 residues. Germline V gene data show CDR1 as LGHNA and CDR2 as YNFKEQ. The CDR3 DNA is TGTGCCAGCACAAAGAGTGAGGGGATCAATGAGCAGTTCTTC. Residues: CASTKSEGINEQFF.

The CDR3 region is CASSPPYGVGGYTF. CDR3 sequence (DNA): TGTGCCAGCTCACCACCCTACGGGGTCGGAGGCTACACCTTC. The rearrangement links TRBV18 to TRBJ1-2; the D is unclear. The V and J ends lost 0 bases and 8 bases respectively, with 13 bases between them. The CDR3 is 14 amino acids. From germline, CDR1 is KGHSH and CDR2 LQKENI.

The chain carries TRBV5-1 and TRBJ2-3; D gene unclear. CDR1 and CDR2 from the germline V gene are SGHRS and YFSETQ. This CDR3 spans 12 amino acids. V was pared by 2 bases and J by 3 bases, with 4 bases between. CDR3 protein: CASSFTTDTQYF. CDR3 bases: TGCGCCAGCAGCTTTACAACAGATACGCAGTATTTT.

The table lists this clone with a few counts. The rearrangement uses TRBV4-2 and TRBJ2-3; D possibly uses TRBD1 or TRBD2 (5 bases each). V lost 1 base to trimming and J lost 4 bases, with 12 bases between them. Germline CDR1 is LGHNA and CDR2 is YNFKEQ. This CDR3 has 15 amino acids. CDR3 DNA sequence: TGTGCCAGCAGCCAAGCCCGGGGCGGGTCAGATACGCAGTATTTT. Amino acid sequence: CASSQARGGSDTQYF.

This clone came up a few times. The chain recombines TRBV9 with TRBJ2-3, with D possibly matching TRBD1 (6 bases). The CDR3 is 15 residues long. Germline V gives CDR1 SGDLS, CDR2 YYNGEE. Trimming took off 5 bases at V and 2 bases at J, with 15 bases between the two ends. The CDR3 is CASSMDSQSTDTQYF. Here the CDR3 DNA reads TGTGCCAGCAGTATGGACAGCCAATCCACAGATACGCAGTATTTT.

The chain is built from TRBV14 and TRBJ1-2; the D is unclear. The CDR3 totals 13 residues. Germline-derived CDR1 and CDR2 are SGHDN and FVKESK. The ends were cut back, 3 bases at V and 6 bases at J, with 11 bases in the middle. The CDR3: CASSHTTQNGYTF. CDR3 bases: TGTGCCAGCAGCCACACGACACAGAATGGCTACACCTTC.

The table lists this clone with a few counts. The gene calls are TRBV5-1 and TRBJ2-5; no firm D call. Germline CDR1 SGHRS, CDR2 YFSETQ. Trimming removed 1 base at V and 2 bases at J, with 15 bases between. This CDR3 is 16 amino acids long. The CDR3 is CASSLSQRHLQETQYF. In DNA form, the CDR3 reads TGCGCCAGCAGCTTGTCCCAACGACATCTTCAAGAGACCCAGTACTTC.

V usage is TRBV6-6 and J usage is TRBJ2-7; 8 nucleotides match TRBD1. Trimming removed 5 bases from V and 3 bases from J; junction bases left unmatched: 9. The CDR3 is 15 residues long. Germline V lookup: CDR1 MNHNY, CDR2 SVGAGI (reference sequence). This CDR3 reads CASSTRQGKSYEQYF. CDR3 coding DNA: TGTGCCAGCAGTACTCGACAGGGGAAGAGCTACGAGCAGTACTTC.

The chain employs TRBV10-3 and TRBJ1-5; the D is unclear. CDR3 length: 16 amino acids. Trimming took 0 bases from V and 0 from J, leaving 9 bases between them. CDR1 ENHRY and CDR2 SYGVKD come from the germline V gene. The CDR3 loop reads CAISESPGNSNQPQHF. The CDR3 nucleotides are TGTGCCATCAGTGAGTCACCTGGGAATAGCAATCAGCCCCAGCATTTT.

The chain uses TRBV29-1 and TRBJ1-1; 8 bases align to TRBD1. Germline CDR1 and CDR2: SQVTM and ANQGSEA. V lost 4 bases to trimming and J lost 1 base; unmatched junction nucleotides: 11. The CDR3 runs 16 residues. DNA of the CDR3: TGCAGCGTTGGTACCGGTTGGACAGGGACGAACACTGAAGCTTTCTTT. Amino acid sequence: CSVGTGWTGTNTEAFF.

This clone turned up a few times. The sample contains more than one DNA sequence encoding this CDR3. The chain joins TRBV5-1 to TRBJ2-6; no definite D call. Germline values: CDR1 SGHRS, CDR2 YFSETQ. The CDR3 is 14 amino acids. V dropped 5 bases and J dropped 0 bases, with 6 bases sitting between them. CDR3 region: CASSKDSGANVLTF. DNA for the CDR3: TGCGCCAGCAGTAAGGACTCTGGGGCCAACGTCCTGACTTTC.

This clone was counted only a few times. The chain couples TRBV19 to TRBJ1-1; the D is unclear. V lost 10 bases to trimming and J lost 0 bases, with 12 bases between them. The CDR3 spans 13 residues. Per germline, CDR1 LNHDA and CDR2 SQIVND (reference sequence). CDR3 in amino acids: CATARSLNTEAFF. The CDR3 nucleotides are TGTGCCACCGCGAGGTCTTTGAACACTGAAGCTTTCTTT.

This chain links TRBV10-3 with TRBJ1-6, with TRBD1 as a possible D gene (6 bases). CDR3 length equals 17 residues. Trimming removed 2 bases from V and 7 bases from J, with 18 bases in between. Per germline, CDR1 ENHRY and CDR2 SYGVKD. This chain's CDR3 is CAISETDSLATNSPLHF. Written as DNA, the CDR3 is TGTGCCATCAGTGAGACGGACAGCCTCGCTACGAATTCACCCCTCCACTTT.

The chain employs TRBV29-1 and TRBJ2-7; the D is unclear. The CDR3 extends over 12 amino acids. Trimming removed 0 bases at V and 1 base at J, with 4 bases between. Germline V gives CDR1 SQVTM, CDR2 ANQGSEA. CDR3 in amino acids: CSVEEQSYEQYF. In nucleotides, the CDR3 is TGCAGCGTTGAAGAACAGTCCTACGAGCAGTACTTC.

The J gene is TRBJ2-3, the V gene TRBV5-1; tentative D call: TRBD1 (6 bases). The germline gives CDR1 SGHRS, CDR2 YFSETQ. Trimming stripped 2 bases from V and 3 bases from J, with 10 bases between. The CDR3 sequence is 14 residues long. The CDR3 DNA reads as TGCGCCAGCAGCTTCCAACAGGGTACAGATACGCAGTATTTT. This gives the protein CASSFQQGTDTQYF.

This clone was picked up a small number of times. The V call is TRBV4-2, the J call TRBJ1-1, with TRBD1 matching 7 bases. Looked up from germline, CDR1 is LGHNA and CDR2 is YNFKEQ. J was trimmed by 3 bases and V by 2 bases; bases with no gene match: 3. This CDR3 region has 14 residues. CDR3 region: CASSQRQGHTEAFF. The DNA of the CDR3 is TGTGCCAGCAGCCAAAGACAGGGCCACACTGAAGCTTTCTTT.

Only a few counts were recorded for this clone. The gene calls are TRBV7-2 and TRBJ1-1; no firm D call. V lost 1 base and J 4 bases, leaving 16 bases between the germline ends. The CDR3 has 16 residues. Germline CDR1 and CDR2: SGHTA and FQGNSA. For the CDR3, the DNA is TGTGCCAGCAGCTTAGTGGGCGGGCCACGGGGCACTGAAGCTTTCTTT. Translated, it gives CASSLVGGPRGTEAFF. The whole variable domain, filled in from reference TRBV7-2 and TRBJ1-1, reads GAGVSQSPSNKVTEKGKDVELRCDPISGHTALYWYRQSLGQGLEFLIYFQGNSAPDKSGLPSDRFSAERTGGSVSTLTIQRTQQEDSAVYLCASSLVGGPRGTEAFFGQGTRLTVV.

V gene TRBV5-1 combines with J gene TRBJ2-3; 8 positions agree with TRBD2. Per the germline V gene, CDR1 is SGHRS and CDR2 is YFSETQ. The CDR3 consists of 17 residues. V shed 0 bases and J 0 bases; nucleotides not matched to a gene: 6. In nucleotides, the CDR3 is TGCGCCAGCAGCTTGGGACATAGCGGGGCAAGCACAGATACGCAGTATTTT. Its translation: CASSLGHSGASTDTQYF.

The chain recombines TRBV6-6 with TRBJ2-7; possibly TRBD1 for D (6 bases). Germline V gene sequence: CDR1 MNHNY, CDR2 SVGAGI (reference sequence). This CDR3 has 13 residues. V was clipped by 5 bases and J by 3 bases, with 11 bases between them. In DNA, the CDR3 is TGTGCCAGCAGTCTCGGACAGATCTACGAGCAGTACTTC. Residues: CASSLGQIYEQYF.

The V gene is TRBV9, the J gene TRBJ1-4; 8 nucleotides line up with TRBD1. Unmatched junction bases numbered 2, after V lost 1 base and J lost 3 bases. CDR3 size: 15 residues. The germline V gene has CDR1 SGDLS and CDR2 YYNGEE. Written as DNA, the CDR3 is TGTGCCAGCAGCGTACAGGGGGCTCCTAATGAAAAACTGTTTTTT. It translates to CASSVQGAPNEKLFF.

This clone occurred a few times. V usage is TRBV2 and J usage is TRBJ1-6, with 8 bases that match TRBD1. CDR3 length: 13 amino acids. CDR1 and CDR2 (germline): SNHLY, FYNNEI. V was pared by 8 bases and J by 10 bases, with 7 bases of the junction left unmatched. The CDR3 reads CASDAGGVSPLHF. The CDR3 DNA is TGTGCCAGCGATGCAGGGGGCGTCTCACCCCTCCACTTT.